Listed here are 2 T cell receptor beta chains from one sample, sequenced in a study of T-cell memory formation after mild COVID-19. MiXCR was run by TCRdb on the 5' RACE reads, yielding one entry per CDR3 protein. The table includes 80,000 to 95,000 distinct CDR3 sequences, around a quarter detected once. Source material: PBMCs or a T cell subset sorted from them (not recorded which). The receptors originated from a man aged 18 to 29 who had mild COVID-19 (a few samples of this study predate the infection). Cell type and time point are not known.

This clonotype was seen more than once but under ten times. The chain joins TRBV10-3 to TRBJ1-4, with TRBD1 matching over 8 bases. The CDR3 is made up of 16 amino acids. The germline CDR1 and CDR2 sequences are ENHRY and SYGVKD. With V trimmed by 3 bases and J by 2 bases, 5 bases remained unmatched. As DNA, the CDR3 is TGTGCCATCAGTGACCCCTCAGGGGGCACTAATGAAAAACTGTTTTTT. Its protein is CAISDPSGGTNEKLFF.

The chain joins TRBV11-3 to TRBJ2-3; unclear D gene. Germline lookup yields CDR1 SGHNT and CDR2 YENEEA. The length of the CDR3 is 13 residues. V was cut by 5 bases and J by 2 bases, with 8 bases left in between. CDR3 in amino acids: CASSGRLTDTQYF. In DNA form, the CDR3 reads TGTGCCAGCAGCGGACGCCTCACAGATACGCAGTATTTT.